Below, one T cell receptor beta chain is given with its context. V was clipped by 11 bases and J by 0 bases, with 17 bases between them. The germline gives CDR1 ENHRY, CDR2 SYGVKD. The CDR3 has 14 residues. TCRdb re-analysed the 5' RACE reads in MiXCR, keeping a single row per CDR3 protein. The table has about 400,000 distinct CDR3 sequences, around 20% seen once. The data belong to a study of CD8 T cells in ankylosing spondylitis. Input material: blood, either unsorted or a sorted T cell fraction (not recorded which). This sequence joins TRBV10-3 and TRBJ2-7; TRBD2 might be the D (5 bases). The TCR comes from a male donor with ankylosing spondylitis or in good health (not recorded which). Here the CDR3 reads CAGRRGEDSYEQYF. CDR3 coding DNA: TGTGCCGGACGACGGGGTGAGGACTCCTACGAGCAGTACTTC.